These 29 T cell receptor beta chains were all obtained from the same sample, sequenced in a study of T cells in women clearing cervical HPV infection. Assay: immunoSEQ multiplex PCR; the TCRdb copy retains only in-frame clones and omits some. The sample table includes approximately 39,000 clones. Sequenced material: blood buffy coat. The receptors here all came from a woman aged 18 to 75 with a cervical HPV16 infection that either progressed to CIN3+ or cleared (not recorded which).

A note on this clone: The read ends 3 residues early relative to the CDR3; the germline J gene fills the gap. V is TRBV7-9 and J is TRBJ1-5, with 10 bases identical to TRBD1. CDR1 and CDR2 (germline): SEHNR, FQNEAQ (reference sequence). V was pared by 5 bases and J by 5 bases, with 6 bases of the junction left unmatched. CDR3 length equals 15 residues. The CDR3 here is CASSQVGQGHQPQHF. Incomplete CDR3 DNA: TGTGCCAGCAGCCAGGTGGGACAGGGGCATCAGCCC.

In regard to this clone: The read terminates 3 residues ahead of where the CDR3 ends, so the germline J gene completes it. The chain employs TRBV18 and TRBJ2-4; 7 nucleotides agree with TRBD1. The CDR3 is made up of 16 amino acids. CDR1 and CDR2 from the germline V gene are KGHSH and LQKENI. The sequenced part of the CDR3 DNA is TGTGCCAGCTCACCACTTCAAGGGACAGATAACTATGGT. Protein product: CASSPLQGTDNYG. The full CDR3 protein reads CASSPLQGTDNYGQYF.

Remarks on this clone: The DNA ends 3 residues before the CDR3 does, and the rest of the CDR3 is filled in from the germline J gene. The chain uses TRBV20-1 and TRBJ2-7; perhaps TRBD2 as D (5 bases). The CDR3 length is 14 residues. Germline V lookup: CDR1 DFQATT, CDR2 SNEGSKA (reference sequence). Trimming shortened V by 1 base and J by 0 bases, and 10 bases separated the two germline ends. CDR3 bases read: TGCAGTGCTAGAGGCAGCGGAAGCTCCTACGAG. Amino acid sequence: CSARGSGSSYE. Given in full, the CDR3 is CSARGSGSSYEQYF.

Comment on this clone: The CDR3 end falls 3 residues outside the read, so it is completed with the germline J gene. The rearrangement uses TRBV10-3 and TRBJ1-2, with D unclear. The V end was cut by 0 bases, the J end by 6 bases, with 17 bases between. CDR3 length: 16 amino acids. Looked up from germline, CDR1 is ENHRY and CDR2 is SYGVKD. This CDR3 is CAISESSQRGTHGYTF. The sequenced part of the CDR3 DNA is TGTGCCATCAGTGAGTCTTCCCAGCGGGGAACTCATGGC.

The CDR3 here is CASSQGRGLAKNIQYF. CDR3 bases read: TGTGCCAGCAGCCAAGGAAGAGGTCTAGCCAAAAACATT. The chain links TRBV14 to TRBJ2-4, with no clear D. The sequenced fragment ends 3 residues before the CDR3 boundary, so the rest is inferred from the germline J gene. The V end was cut by 1 base, the J end by 0 bases, with 10 bases between. Germline-derived CDR1 and CDR2 are SGHDN and FVKESK. This CDR3 spans 16 amino acids.

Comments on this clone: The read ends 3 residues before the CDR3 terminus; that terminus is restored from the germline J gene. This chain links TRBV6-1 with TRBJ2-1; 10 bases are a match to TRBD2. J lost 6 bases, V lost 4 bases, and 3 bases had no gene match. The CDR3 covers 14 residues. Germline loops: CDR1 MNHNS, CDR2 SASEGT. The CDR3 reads CASSGTSGINEQFF. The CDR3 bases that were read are TGTGCCAGCAGTGGGACTAGCGGTATCAATGAG.

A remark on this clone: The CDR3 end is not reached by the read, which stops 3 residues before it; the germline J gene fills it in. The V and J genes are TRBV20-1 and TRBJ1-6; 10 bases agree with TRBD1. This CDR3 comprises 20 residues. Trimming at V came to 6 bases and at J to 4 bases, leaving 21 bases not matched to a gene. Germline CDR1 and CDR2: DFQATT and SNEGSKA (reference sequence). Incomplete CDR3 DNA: TGCAGTGCCAGTCCCCCGCCGGGACAGGGGTGGGGTCCGTATAATTCACCC. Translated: CSASPPPGQGWGPYNSP. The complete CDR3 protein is CSASPPPGQGWGPYNSPLHF.

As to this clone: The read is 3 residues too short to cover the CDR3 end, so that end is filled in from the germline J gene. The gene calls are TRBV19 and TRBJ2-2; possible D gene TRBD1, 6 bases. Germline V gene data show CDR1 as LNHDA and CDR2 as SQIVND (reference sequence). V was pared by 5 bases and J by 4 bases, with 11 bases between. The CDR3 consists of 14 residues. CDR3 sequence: CASSVQGFTGELFF. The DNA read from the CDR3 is TGTGCCAGTAGTGTGCAGGGGTTCACCGGGGAG.

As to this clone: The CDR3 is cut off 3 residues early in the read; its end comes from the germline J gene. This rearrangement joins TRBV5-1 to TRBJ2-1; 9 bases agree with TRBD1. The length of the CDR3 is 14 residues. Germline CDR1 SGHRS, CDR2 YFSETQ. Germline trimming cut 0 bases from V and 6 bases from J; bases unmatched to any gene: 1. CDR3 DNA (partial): TGCGCCAGCAGCTTGGGACAGGGGGGCAATGAG. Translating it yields CASSLGQGGNE. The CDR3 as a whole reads CASSLGQGGNEQFF.

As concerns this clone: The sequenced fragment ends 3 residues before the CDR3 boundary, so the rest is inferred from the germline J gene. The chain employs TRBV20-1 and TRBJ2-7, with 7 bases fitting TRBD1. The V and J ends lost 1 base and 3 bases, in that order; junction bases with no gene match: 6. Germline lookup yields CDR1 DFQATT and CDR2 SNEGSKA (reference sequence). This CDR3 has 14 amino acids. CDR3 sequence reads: CSARVPRGYYEQYF. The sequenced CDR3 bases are TGCAGTGCTAGAGTCCCCAGGGGGTACTACGAG.

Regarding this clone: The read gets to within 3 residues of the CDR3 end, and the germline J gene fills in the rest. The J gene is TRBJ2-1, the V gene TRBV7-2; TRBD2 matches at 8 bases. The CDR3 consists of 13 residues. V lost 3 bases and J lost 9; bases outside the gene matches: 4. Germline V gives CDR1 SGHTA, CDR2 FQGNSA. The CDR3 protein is CASSFSGVGEQFF. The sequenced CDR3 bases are TGTGCCAGCAGCTTTAGCGGGGTAGGTGAG. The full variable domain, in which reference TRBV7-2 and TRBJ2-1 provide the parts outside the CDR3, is GAGVSQSPSNKVTEKGKDVELRCDPISGHTALYWYRQSLGQGLEFLIYFQGNSAPDKSGLPSDRFSAERTGGSVSTLTIQRTQQEDSAVYLCASSFSGVGEQFFGPGTRLTVL.

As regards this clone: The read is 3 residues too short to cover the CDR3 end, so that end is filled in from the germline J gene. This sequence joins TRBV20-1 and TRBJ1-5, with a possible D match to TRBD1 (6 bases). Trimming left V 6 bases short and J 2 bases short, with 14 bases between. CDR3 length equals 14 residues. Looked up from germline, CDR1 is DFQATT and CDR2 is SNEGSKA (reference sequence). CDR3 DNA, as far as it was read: TGCAGTGCCCGAGAGGGGGGGGGCAATCAGCCC. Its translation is CSAREGGGNQP. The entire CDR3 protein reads CSAREGGGNQPQHF.

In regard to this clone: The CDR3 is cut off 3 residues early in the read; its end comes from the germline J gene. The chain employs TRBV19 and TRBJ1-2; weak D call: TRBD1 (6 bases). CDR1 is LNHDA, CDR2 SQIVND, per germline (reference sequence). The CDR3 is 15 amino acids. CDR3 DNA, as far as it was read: TGTGCCAGTAGCCCAAGGCAGGGGAGGACAGATACC. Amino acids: CASSPRQGRTDT. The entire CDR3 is CASSPRQGRTDTYTF.

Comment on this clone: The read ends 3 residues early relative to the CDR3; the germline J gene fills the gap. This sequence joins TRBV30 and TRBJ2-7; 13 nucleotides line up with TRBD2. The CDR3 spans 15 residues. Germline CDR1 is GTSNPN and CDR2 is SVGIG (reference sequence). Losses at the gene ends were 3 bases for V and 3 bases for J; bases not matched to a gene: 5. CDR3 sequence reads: CAWSGTSGVLYEQYF. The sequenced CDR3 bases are TGTGCCTGGAGCGGGACTAGCGGGGTTCTCTACGAG.

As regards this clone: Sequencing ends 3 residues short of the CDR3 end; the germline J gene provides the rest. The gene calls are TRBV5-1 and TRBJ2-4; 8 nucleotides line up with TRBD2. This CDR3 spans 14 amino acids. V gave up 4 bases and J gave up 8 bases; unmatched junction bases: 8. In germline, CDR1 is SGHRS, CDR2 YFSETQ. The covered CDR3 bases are TGCGCCAGCAGCGACCCGGGGGGGGAGGACATT. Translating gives CASSDPGGEDI. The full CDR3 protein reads CASSDPGGEDIQYF.

CDR3: CASSPQTFPTGELFF. CDR3 DNA (partial): TGTGCCAGCAGCCCCCAGACTTTCCCCACCGGGGAG. The V gene is TRBV7-2, the J gene TRBJ2-2; D is ambiguous. Coverage ceases 3 residues before the CDR3 finishes, and the germline J gene fills in the end. CDR1 is SGHTA and CDR2 is FQGNSA in the germline V gene. CDR3 size: 15 residues. Between the trimmed V and J ends, which lost 5 bases and 4 bases, there was a span of 14 bases.

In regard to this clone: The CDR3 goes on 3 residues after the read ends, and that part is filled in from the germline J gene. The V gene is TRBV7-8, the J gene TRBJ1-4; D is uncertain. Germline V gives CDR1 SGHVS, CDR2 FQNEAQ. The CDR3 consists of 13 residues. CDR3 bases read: TGTGCCAGCAGCTTTGACGGGGATTCACCA. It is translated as CASSFDGDSP. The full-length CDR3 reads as CASSFDGDSPLFF.

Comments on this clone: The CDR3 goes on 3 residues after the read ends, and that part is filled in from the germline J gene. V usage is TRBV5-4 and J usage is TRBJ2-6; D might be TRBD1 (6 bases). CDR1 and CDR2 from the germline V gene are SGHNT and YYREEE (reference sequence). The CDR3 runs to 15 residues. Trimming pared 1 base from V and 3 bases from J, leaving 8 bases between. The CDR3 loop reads CASSLSGVGANVLTF. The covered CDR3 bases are TGTGCCAGCAGCTTGTCAGGGGTTGGGGCCAACGTC.

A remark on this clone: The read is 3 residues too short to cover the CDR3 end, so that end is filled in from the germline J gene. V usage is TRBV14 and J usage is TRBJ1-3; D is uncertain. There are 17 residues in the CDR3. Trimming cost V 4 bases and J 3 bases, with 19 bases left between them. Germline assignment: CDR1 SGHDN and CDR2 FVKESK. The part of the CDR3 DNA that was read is TGTGCCAGCAGCCCCCTCGGTGGCGGGCTAGGTGGAAACACC. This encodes CASSPLGGGLGGNT. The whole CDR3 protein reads CASSPLGGGLGGNTIYF.

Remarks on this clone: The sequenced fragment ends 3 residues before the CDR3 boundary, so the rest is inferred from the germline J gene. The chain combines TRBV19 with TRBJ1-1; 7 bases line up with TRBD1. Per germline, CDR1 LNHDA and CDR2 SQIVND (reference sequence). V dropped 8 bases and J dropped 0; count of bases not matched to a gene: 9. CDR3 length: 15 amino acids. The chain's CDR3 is CASAASGTVNTEAFF. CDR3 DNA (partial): TGTGCCAGTGCTGCCTCCGGGACAGTGAACACTGAA. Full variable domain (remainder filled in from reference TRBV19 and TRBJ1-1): DGGITQSPKYLFRKEGQNVTLSCEQNLNHDAMYWYRQDPGQGLRLIYYSQIVNDFQKGDIAEGYSVSREKKESFPLTVTSAQKNPTAFYLCASAASGTVNTEAFFGQGTRLTVV.

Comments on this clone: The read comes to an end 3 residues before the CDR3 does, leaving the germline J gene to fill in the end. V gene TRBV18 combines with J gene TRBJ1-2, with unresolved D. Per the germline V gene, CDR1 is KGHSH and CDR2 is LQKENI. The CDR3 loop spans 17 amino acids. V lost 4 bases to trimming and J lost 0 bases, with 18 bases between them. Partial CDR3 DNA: TGTGCCAGCTCACGCATAGGTCCGGGGTCGGCTAACTATGGC. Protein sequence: CASSRIGPGSANYG. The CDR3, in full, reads CASSRIGPGSANYGYTF.

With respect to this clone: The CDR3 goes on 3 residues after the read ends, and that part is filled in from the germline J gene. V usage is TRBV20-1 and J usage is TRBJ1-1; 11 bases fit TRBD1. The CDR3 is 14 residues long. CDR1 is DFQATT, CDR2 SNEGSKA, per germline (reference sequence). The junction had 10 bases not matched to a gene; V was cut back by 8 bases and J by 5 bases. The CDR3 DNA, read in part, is TGCAGTACAAGGACAGGGGGCGAATGGACTGAA. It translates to CSTRTGGEWTE. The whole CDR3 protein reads CSTRTGGEWTEAFF.

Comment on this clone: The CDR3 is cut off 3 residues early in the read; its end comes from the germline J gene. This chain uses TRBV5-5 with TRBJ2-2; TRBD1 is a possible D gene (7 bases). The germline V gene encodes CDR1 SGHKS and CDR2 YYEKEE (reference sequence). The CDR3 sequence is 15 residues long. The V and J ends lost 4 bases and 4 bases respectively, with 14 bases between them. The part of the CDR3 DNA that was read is TGTGCCAGCAGCCTGCAGGGGGGAGGCACCGGGGAG. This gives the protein CASSLQGGGTGE. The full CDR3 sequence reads CASSLQGGGTGELFF.

CDR3 region: CASSLARDWDGYTF. The DNA read from the CDR3 is TGCGCCAGCAGCTTGGCCAGGGATTGGGATGGC. The rearrangement joins TRBV5-1 to TRBJ1-2, with a weak D call TRBD1 (5 bases). The read ends 3 residues shy of where the CDR3 ends; the end is completed using the germline J gene. V lost 0 bases and J lost 6, with 12 bases in between. This CDR3 spans 14 amino acids. The germline V gene has CDR1 SGHRS and CDR2 YFSETQ. The variable domain in full, completed from reference TRBV5-1 and TRBJ1-2, reads KAGVTQTPRYLIKTRGQQVTLSCSPISGHRSVSWYQQTPGQGLQFLFEYFSETQRNKGNFPGRFSGRQFSNSRSEMNVSTLELGDSALYLCASSLARDWDGYTFGSGTRLTVV.

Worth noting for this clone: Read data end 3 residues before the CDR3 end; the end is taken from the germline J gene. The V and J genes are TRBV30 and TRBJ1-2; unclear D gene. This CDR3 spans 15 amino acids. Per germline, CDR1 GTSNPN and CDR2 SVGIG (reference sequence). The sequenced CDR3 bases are TGTGCCTGGAGTGTAGTCCTTTCCTCCACAGATACC. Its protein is CAWSVVLSSTDT. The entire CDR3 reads CAWSVVLSSTDTYTF.

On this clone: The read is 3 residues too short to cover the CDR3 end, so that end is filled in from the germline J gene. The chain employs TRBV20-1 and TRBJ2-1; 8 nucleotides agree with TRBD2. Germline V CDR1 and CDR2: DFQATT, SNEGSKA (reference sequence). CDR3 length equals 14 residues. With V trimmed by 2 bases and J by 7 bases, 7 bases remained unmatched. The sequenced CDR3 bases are TGCAGTGCTAGATCGGGGGGGGCAGGGAATGAG. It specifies CSARSGGAGNE. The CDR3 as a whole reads CSARSGGAGNEQFF.

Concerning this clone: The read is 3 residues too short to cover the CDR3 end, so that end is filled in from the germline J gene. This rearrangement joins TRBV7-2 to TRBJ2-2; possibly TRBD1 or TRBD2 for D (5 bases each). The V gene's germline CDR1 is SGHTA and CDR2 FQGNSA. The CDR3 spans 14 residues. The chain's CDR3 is CASSLGGAFSPLFF. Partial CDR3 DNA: TGTGCCAGCAGCTTAGGAGGGGCCTTTTCACCG.

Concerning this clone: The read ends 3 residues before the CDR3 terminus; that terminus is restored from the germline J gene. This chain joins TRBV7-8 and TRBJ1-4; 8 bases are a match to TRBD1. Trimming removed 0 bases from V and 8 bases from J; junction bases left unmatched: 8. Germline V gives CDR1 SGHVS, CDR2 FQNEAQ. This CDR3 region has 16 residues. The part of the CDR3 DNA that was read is TGTGCCAGCAGCTTAGCACACCAGGACAGGGAGGAAAAA. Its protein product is CASSLAHQDREEK. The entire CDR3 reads CASSLAHQDREEKLFF.

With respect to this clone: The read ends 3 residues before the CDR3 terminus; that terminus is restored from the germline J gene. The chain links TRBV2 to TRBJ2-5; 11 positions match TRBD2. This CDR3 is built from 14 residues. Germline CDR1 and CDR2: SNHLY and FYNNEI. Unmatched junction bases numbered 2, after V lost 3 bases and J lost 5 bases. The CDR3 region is CASSEIAGGETQYF. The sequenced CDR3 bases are TGTGCCAGCAGTGAGATAGCGGGGGGGGAGACC. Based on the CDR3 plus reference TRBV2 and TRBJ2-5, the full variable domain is EPEVTQTPSHQVTQMGQEVILRCVPISNHLYFYWYRQILGQKVEFLVSFYNNEISEKSEIFDDQFSVERPDGSNFTLKIRSTKLEDSAMYFCASSEIAGGETQYFGPGTRLLVL.